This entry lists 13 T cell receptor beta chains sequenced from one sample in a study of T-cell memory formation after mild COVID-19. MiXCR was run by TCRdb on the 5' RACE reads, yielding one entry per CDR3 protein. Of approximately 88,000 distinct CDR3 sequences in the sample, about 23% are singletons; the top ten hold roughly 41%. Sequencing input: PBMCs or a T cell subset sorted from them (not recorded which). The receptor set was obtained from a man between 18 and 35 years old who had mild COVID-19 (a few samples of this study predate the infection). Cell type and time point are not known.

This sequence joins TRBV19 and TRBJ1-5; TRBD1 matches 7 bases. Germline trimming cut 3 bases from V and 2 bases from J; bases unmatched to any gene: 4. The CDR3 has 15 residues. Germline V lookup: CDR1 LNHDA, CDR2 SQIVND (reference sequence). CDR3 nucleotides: TGTGCCAGTAGTATGTGGCAGGGGGGCAATCAGCCCCAGCATTTT. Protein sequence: CASSMWQGGNQPQHF.

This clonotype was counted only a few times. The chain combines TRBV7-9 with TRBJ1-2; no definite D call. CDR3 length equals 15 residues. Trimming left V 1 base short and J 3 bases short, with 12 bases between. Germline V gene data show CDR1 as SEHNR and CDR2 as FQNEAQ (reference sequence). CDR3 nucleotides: TGTGCCAGCAGCTTAGTCCCATTTGGGGACTATGGCTACACCTTC. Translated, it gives CASSLVPFGDYGYTF.

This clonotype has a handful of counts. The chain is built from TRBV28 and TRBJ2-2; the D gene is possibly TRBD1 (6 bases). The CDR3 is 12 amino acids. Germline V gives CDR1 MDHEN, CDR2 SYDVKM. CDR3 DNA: TGTGGCTATAGAGAGGGGGCCGGGGAGCTGTTTTTT. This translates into CGYREGAGELFF.

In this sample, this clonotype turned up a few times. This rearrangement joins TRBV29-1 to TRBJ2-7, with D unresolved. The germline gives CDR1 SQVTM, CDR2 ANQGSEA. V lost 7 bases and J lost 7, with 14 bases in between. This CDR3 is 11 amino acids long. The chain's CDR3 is CSAVAVGEQYF. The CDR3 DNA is TGCAGCGCCGTGGCCGTCGGGGAGCAGTACTTC.

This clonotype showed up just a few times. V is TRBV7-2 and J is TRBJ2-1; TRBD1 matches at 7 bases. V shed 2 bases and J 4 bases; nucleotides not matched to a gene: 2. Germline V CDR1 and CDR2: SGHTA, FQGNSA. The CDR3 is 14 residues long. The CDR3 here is CASSLLQGYNEQFF. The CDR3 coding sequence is TGTGCCAGCAGCTTACTACAGGGGTACAATGAGCAGTTCTTC.

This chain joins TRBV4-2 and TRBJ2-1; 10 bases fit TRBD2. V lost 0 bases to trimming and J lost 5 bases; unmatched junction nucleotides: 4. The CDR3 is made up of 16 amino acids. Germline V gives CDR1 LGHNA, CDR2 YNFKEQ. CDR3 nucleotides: TGTGCCAGCAGCCAAGAACCGGGACTAGCGCACAATGAGCAGTTCTTC. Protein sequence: CASSQEPGLAHNEQFF.

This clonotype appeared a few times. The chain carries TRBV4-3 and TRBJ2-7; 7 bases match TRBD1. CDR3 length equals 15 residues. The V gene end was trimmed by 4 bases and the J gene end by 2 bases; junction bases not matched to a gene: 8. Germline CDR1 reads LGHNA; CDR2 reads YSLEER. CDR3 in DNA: TGCGCCAGCAGCCCACTTACAGGGGCCCCCTACGAGCAGTACTTC. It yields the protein CASSPLTGAPYEQYF.

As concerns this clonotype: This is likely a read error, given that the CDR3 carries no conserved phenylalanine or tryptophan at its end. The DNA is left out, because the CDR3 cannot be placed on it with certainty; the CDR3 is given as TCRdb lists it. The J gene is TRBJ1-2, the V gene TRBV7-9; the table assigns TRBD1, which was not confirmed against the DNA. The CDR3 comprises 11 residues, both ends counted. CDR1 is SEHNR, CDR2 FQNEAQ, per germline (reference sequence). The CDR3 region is CASSSDLFGFV.

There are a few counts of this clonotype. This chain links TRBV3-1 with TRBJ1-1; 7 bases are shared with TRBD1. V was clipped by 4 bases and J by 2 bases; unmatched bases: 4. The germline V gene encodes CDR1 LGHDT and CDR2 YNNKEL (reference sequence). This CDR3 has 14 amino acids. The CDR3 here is CASSLTGDNTEAFF. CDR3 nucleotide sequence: TGTGCCAGCAGCCTTACAGGGGATAACACTGAAGCTTTCTTT.

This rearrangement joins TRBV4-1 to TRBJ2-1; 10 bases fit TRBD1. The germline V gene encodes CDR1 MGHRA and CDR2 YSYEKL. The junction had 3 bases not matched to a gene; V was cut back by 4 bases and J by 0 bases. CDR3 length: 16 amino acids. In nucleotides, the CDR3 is TGCGCCAGCAGCCGGACAGGGGGTCCCTCCTACAATGAGCAGTTCTTC. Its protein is CASSRTGGPSYNEQFF.

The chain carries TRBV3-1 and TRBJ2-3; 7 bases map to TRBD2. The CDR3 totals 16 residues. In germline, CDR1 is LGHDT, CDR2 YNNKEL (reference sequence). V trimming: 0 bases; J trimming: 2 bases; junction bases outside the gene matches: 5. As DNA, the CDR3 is TGTGCCAGCAGCCAAGAGTCTAGCGGCCCCACAGATACGCAGTATTTT. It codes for CASSQESSGPTDTQYF.

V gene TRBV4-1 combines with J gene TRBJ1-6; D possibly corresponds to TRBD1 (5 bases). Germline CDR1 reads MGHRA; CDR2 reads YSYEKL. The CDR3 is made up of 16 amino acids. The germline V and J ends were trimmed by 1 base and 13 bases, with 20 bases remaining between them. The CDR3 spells CASSQVLGLGLLPLHF. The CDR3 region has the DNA TGCGCCAGCAGCCAAGTATTGGGACTCGGCCTCCTTCCCCTCCACTTT.

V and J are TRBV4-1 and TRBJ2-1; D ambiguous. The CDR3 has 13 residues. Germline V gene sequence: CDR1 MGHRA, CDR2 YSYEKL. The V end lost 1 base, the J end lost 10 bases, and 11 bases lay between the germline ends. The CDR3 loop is CASSQVNSPEQFF. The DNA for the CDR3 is TGCGCCAGCAGCCAAGTGAATAGCCCCGAGCAGTTCTTC.